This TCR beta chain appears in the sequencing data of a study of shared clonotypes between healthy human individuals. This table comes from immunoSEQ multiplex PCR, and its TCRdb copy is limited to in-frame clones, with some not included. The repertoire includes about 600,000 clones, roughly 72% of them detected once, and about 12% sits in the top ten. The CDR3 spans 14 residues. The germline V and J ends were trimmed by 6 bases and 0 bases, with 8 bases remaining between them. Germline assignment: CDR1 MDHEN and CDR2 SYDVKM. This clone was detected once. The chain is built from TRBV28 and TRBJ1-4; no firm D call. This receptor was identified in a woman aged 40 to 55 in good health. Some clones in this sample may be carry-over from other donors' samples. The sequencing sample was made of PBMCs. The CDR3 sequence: CASRVGSTNEKLFF. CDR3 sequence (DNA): TGTGCCAGCAGGGTGGGATCAACTAATGAAAAACTGTTTTTT. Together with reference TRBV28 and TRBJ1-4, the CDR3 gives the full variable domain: DVKVTQSSRYLVKRTGEKVFLECVQDMDHENMFWYRQDPGLGLRLIYFSYDVKMKEKGDIPEGYSVSREKKERFSLILESASTNQTSMYLCASRVGSTNEKLFFGSGTQLSVL.